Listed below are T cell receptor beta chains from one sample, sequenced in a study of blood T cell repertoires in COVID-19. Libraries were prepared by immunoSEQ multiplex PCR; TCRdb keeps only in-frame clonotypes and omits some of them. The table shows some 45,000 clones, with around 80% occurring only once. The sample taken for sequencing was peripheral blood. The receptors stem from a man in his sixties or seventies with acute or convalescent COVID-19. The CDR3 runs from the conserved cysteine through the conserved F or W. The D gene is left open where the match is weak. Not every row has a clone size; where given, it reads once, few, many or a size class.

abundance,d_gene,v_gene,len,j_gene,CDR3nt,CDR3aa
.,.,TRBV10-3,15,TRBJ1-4,TGTGCCATCAGTGACGGGGCGGGGGGAAAAGAAAAACTGTTTTTT,CAISDGAGGKEKLFF
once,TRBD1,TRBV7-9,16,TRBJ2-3,TGTGCCAGCAGCTTAGCCGGGACAGGGGGGACAGATACGCAGTATTTT,CASSLAGTGGTDTQYF
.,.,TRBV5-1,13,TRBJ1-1,TGCGCCAGCAGTCAGGGGCCAAACACTGAAGCTTTCTTT,CASSQGPNTEAFF
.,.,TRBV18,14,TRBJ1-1,TGTGCCAGCTCACCCGGGCGGGGGAACACTGAAGCTTTCTTT,CASSPGRGNTEAFF
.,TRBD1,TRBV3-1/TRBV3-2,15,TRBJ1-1,TGTGCCAGCAGCGCCCGGACAGGGGCGAACACTGAAGCTTTCTTT,CASSARTGANTEAFF
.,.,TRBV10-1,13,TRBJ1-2,TGCGCCAGCAGTGAGTCGGAGTCAGGGGGCTACACCTTC,CASSESESGGYTF
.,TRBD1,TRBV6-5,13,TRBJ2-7,TGTGCCAGCAGTTACTCGACAGGGGGTGAGCAGTACTTC,CASSYSTGGEQYF
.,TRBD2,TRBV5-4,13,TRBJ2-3,TGTGCCACCTCACTAGCGGGGGGAGATACGCAGTATTTT,CATSLAGGDTQYF
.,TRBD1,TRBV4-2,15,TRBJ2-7,TGTGCCAGCAGCCAGGCGGGACAGGGGGTCTACGAGCAGTACTTC,CASSQAGQGVYEQYF
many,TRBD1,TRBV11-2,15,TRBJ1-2,TGTGCCAGCAGCTTAGCCCCCGGGACAGGGGGTGGCTACACCTTC,CASSLAPGTGGGYTF
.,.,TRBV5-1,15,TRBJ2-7,TGCGCCAGCAGCTTGGTAGGGGGTTTCAAGTCCGAGCAGTACTTC,CASSLVGGFKSEQYF
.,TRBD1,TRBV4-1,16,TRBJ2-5,TGCGCCAGCAGCCCCGGGACAGGAAAATACCAAGAGACCCAGTACTTC,CASSPGTGKYQETQYF
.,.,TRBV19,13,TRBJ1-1,TGTGCCAGTACAGGGTTCATGAACACTGAAGCTTTCTTT,CASTGFMNTEAFF
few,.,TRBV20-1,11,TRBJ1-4,TGCAGCGGGAACAACAATGAAAAACTGTTTTTT,CSGNNNEKLFF
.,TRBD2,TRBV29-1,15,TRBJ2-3,TGCAGCGTTGGGAATAGCGGGGGGGCCACAGATACGCAGTATTTT,CSVGNSGGATDTQYF
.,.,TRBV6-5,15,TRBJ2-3,TGTGCCAGCAGTCACCCAACAGGGACCACAGATACGCAGTATTTT,CASSHPTGTTDTQYF
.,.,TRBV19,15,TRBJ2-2,TGTGCCAGTACAACCGGACAGACGCACACCGGGGAGCTGTTTTTT,CASTTGQTHTGELFF
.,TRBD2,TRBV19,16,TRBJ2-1,TGTGCCAGTAGTACCCAGATAGCGGGGGGGCGGAATGAGCAGTTCTTC,CASSTQIAGGRNEQFF
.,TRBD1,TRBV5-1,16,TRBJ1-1,TGCGCCAGCAGCTCATCGGACAGGGGGCGCTTTGCTGAAGCTTTCTTT,CASSSSDRGRFAEAFF
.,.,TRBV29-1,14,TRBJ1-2,TGCAGCGCTACCCCCGGGACGGGACTATATGGCTACACCTTC,CSATPGTGLYGYTF
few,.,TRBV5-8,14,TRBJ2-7,TGTGCCAGCAGCTTGCAGTTTCCTCCCTACGAGCAGTACTTC,CASSLQFPPYEQYF
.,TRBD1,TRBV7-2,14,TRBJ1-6,TGTGCCAGCAGTCAGGGGGTAAAAAATTCACCCCTCCACTTT,CASSQGVKNSPLHF
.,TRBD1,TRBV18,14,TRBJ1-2,TGTGCCAGCTCCCTCACAGGGGAGCGAGGTGGCTACACCTTC,CASSLTGERGGYTF
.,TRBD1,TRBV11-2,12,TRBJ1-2,TGTGCCAGCAGGGAATACGGACAGGGGACCGTCTTC,CASREYGQGTVF
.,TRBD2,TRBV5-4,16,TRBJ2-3,TGTGCCAGCAGCTTGGAGCGCGGGGGAGGAACAGATACGCAGTATTTT,CASSLERGGGTDTQYF
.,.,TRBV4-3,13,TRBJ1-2,TGCGCCAGCAGCCAAGATTACGGCTATGGCTACACCTTC,CASSQDYGYGYTF
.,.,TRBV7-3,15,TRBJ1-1,TGTGCCAGCAGCCAGGGTAGGGCTATGAACACTGAAGCTTTCTTT,CASSQGRAMNTEAFF
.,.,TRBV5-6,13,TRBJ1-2,TGTGCCAGCAGCTTAACATCTCTCTATGGCTACACCTTC,CASSLTSLYGYTF
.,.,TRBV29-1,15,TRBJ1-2,TGCAGCGTTCCAAATACCGGACAGACCCCATATGGCTACACCTTC,CSVPNTGQTPYGYTF
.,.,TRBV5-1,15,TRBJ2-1,TGCGCCAGCAGCTTGGAAATCCCAGGGTCCAATGAGCAGTTCTTC,CASSLEIPGSNEQFF
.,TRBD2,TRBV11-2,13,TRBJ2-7,TGTGCCAGCAGCTCCGGGAGGGAGGCCGAGCAGTACTTC,CASSSGREAEQYF
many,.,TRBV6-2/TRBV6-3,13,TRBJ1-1,TGTGCCAGCAGTTACGGGGCTTCGGTTGAGGCTTTCTTT,CASSYGASVEAFF
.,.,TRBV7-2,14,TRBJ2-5,TGTGCCAGCAGCTCCTATCAGGGGGGAGAGACCCAGTACTTC,CASSSYQGGETQYF
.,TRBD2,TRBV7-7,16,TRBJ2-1,TGTGCTAGCAGCTTACTAGCGGGGGCACCTTACAATGAGCAGTTCTTC,CASSLLAGAPYNEQFF
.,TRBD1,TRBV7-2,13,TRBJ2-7,TGTGCCAGCAGCCCCGGGACAGGGACTAAGCAGTACTTC,CASSPGTGTKQYF
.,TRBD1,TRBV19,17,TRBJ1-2,TGTGCCAGTAGTCGTCTCCGGGGACAGGGGGTTAACTATGGCTACACCTTC,CASSRLRGQGVNYGYTF